The 9 T cell receptor beta chains below come from one sample, sequenced in a study of blood T cell repertoires in COVID-19. Sequenced by immunoSEQ multiplex PCR; TCRdb stores in-frame clones only, minus some. The sample has around 130,000 clones; about three quarters are singletons. Sequenced: peripheral blood. These receptor sequences come from a man in his forties or fifties with acute or convalescent COVID-19.

The chain is built from TRBV2 and TRBJ2-1, with a tentative D call TRBD1 (6 bases). Trimming removed 6 bases from V and 0 bases from J, with 6 bases in between. This CDR3 has 13 residues. Germline loops: CDR1 SNHLY, CDR2 FYNNEI. The CDR3 DNA reads as TGTGCCAGCAGAGGGGGCTCCTACAATGAGCAGTTCTTC. It translates to CASRGGSYNEQFF.

The chain is built from TRBV7-8 and TRBJ2-7; 9 positions agree with TRBD2. Germline CDR1 is SGHVS and CDR2 is FQNEAQ. V lost 6 bases, J lost 7 bases, and 10 bases stayed unmatched. The CDR3 totals 14 residues. DNA of the CDR3: TGTGCCAGCAGAAGATTAGCGGGGGCGGGGGAGCAGTACTTC. Translated, it gives CASRRLAGAGEQYF.

As to this clone: This sample includes further DNA sequences coding for the same CDR3. The rearrangement links TRBV5-5 to TRBJ1-5; the D is unclear. V was trimmed by 0 bases and J by 0 bases, leaving 7 bases between them. The CDR3 runs 15 residues. From germline, CDR1 is SGHKS and CDR2 YYEKEE (reference sequence). Here the CDR3 DNA reads TGTGCCAGCAGCTTGGACAGCTATAGCAATCAGCCCCAGCATTTT. Translated: CASSLDSYSNQPQHF. Filled out from reference TRBV5-5 and TRBJ1-5, the complete variable domain reads DAGVTQSPTHLIKTRGQQVTLRCSPISGHKSVSWYQQVLGQGPQFIFQYYEKEERGRGNFPDRFSARQFPNYSSELNVNALLLGDSALYLCASSLDSYSNQPQHFGDGTRLSIL.

This rearrangement joins TRBV10-3 to TRBJ2-5; 11 bases align to TRBD2. The ends lost 10 bases at V and 0 bases at J; junction bases unmatched: 4. This CDR3 is 14 amino acids long. Germline CDR1 ENHRY, CDR2 SYGVKD. CDR3 sequence: CATRLAGNQETQYF. The CDR3 DNA follows: TGTGCCACACGACTAGCGGGGAACCAAGAGACCCAGTACTTC.

This clone was seen more than once but under ten times. The chain couples TRBV28 to TRBJ1-4; maybe TRBD1 (5 bases). Per germline, CDR1 MDHEN and CDR2 SYDVKM. V shed 6 bases and J shed 8 bases, with 19 bases lying between them. The CDR3 is 15 residues long. The CDR3 coding sequence is TGTGCCAGCAGCCTAACGGGGCAGGGAGGCGAAAAACTGTTTTTT. Its protein is CASSLTGQGGEKLFF.

The rearrangement links TRBV5-8 to TRBJ1-5; 7 nucleotides align to TRBD1. The germline CDR1 and CDR2 sequences are SGHTS and YDEGEE. Unmatched junction bases numbered 12, after V lost 3 bases and J lost 6 bases. The CDR3 extends over 16 amino acids. The DNA for the CDR3 is TGTGCCAGCAGCTGGAGACAGGGCGGGATGAGTCAGCCCCAGCATTTT. Its translation is CASSWRQGGMSQPQHF. The full variable domain, rest sourced from reference TRBV5-8 and TRBJ1-5, is EAGVTQSPTHLIKTRGQQATLRCSPISGHTSVYWYQQALGLGLQFLLWYDEGEERNRGNFPPRFSGRQFPNYSSELNVNALELEDSALYLCASSWRQGGMSQPQHFGDGTRLSIL.

The chain has TRBV9 and TRBJ2-3; 9 bases map to TRBD2. The V gene's germline CDR1 is SGDLS and CDR2 YYNGEE. Losses at the gene ends were 1 base for V and 6 bases for J; bases not matched to a gene: 6. This CDR3 is built from 15 residues. The DNA of the CDR3 is TGTGCCAGCAGCGTAAGCGGGGGGCCGGTCGATACGCAGTATTTT. Protein product: CASSVSGGPVDTQYF.

The J gene is TRBJ1-2, the V gene TRBV27; perhaps TRBD1 as D (6 bases). Trimming cost V 6 bases and J 4 bases, with 6 bases left between them. The CDR3 covers 11 residues. Germline CDR1 reads MNHEY; CDR2 reads SMNVEV (reference sequence). The CDR3 coding sequence is TGTGCCAGCAGAGGGGGCTATGGCTACACCTTC. It specifies CASRGGYGYTF.

The chain combines TRBV24-1 with TRBJ1-2; TRBD1 aligns across 7 bases. The CDR3 extends over 13 amino acids. J lost 7 bases, V lost 7 bases, and 8 bases had no gene match. The germline gives CDR1 KGHDR, CDR2 SFDVKD. This CDR3 is CATSYTGTVGYTF. In nucleotides, the CDR3 is TGTGCCACCAGCTATACCGGGACAGTTGGCTACACCTTC.